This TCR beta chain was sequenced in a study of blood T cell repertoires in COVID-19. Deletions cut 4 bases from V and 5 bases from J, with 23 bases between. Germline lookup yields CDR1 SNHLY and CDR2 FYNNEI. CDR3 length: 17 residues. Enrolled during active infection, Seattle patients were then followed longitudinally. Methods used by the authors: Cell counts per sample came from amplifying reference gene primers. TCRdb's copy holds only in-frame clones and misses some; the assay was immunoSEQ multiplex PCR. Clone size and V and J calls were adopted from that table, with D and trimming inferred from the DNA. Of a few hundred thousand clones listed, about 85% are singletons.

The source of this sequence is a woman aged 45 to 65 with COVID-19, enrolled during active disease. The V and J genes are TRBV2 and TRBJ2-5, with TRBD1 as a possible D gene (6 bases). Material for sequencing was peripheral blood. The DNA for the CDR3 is TGTGCCAGCAGTGCCCCCGCCGGTGTTCCCCAGGGGGAGACCCAGTACTTC. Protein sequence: CASSAPAGVPQGETQYF.